The rows below give T cell receptor beta chains drawn from one sample of a study of blood T cell repertoires in COVID-19. Produced via immunoSEQ multiplex PCR; TCRdb's table is partial and in-frame only. The data show around 24,000 clones, nearly 90% seen once. The material sequenced was peripheral blood. The receptor set was obtained from a woman aged 60-75 years with active COVID-19. The CDR3 runs from the conserved cysteine through the conserved F or W. A D gene is named only where the DNA matches it firmly. A row's size may be missing; if present it is once, few, many or a size class.

>TRBV7-8|-|-|TRBJ2-5
TGTGCCAGCAGCCCGCGGGACAGAAGACAAGAGACCCAGTACTTC
CASSPRDRRQETQYF
>TRBV20-1|-|-|TRBJ1-2
TGCAGTGCTAGTGCAGGGAGGTGGGACTATGGCTACACCTTC
CSASAGRWDYGYTF
>TRBV30|-|-|TRBJ2-7
TGTGCCTCGAACCGGGACACGTACGAGCAGTACTTC
CASNRDTYEQYF
>TRBV30|-|TRBD2|TRBJ2-7
TGTGCCTGGACGTCGGGGGGGGGAGGCGAGCAGTACTTC
CAWTSGGGGEQYF
>TRBV3-1/TRBV3-2|-|-|TRBJ2-7
TGTGCCAGCAGTCCACAGGTCCGGTCCTACGAGCAGTACTTC
CASSPQVRSYEQYF
>TRBV3-1/TRBV3-2|-|-|TRBJ2-5
TGTGCCAGCAGCCCGACGCAGGGGGAGACCCAGTACTTC
CASSPTQGETQYF
>TRBV5-1|-|TRBD2|TRBJ2-7
TGCGCCAGCAGCTCCTGGACTAGCGGGACCTACGAGCAGTACTTC
CASSSWTSGTYEQYF
>TRBV3-1/TRBV3-2|-|-|TRBJ2-5
TGTGCCAGCAGCCGCCCCGTCGGGGGTGGCGGGGAGACCCAGTACTTC
CASSRPVGGGGETQYF
>TRBV28|-|-|TRBJ1-3
TGTGCCAGCAGTTATGGGCGGGGCCGCTCTGGAAACACCATATATTTT
CASSYGRGRSGNTIYF
>TRBV5-4|-|TRBD2|TRBJ2-2
TGTGCCAGCACCCCTCGGAGCGGGAGTGGGACCGGGGAGCTGTTTTTT
CASTPRSGSGTGELFF
>TRBV19|-|TRBD2|TRBJ2-1
TGTGCCAGTAGTATAACTAGCGGGAGGGCCGAGCAGTTCTTC
CASSITSGRAEQFF
>TRBV7-9|few|TRBD2|TRBJ2-7
TGTGCCAGCAGCTCCTCCTTAGCGGGGTCCTACGAGCAGTACTTC
CASSSSLAGSYEQYF
>TRBV7-8|-|TRBD2|TRBJ2-1
TGTGCCAGCAGCTTAGAAACTAGCGGATTTATCAATGAGCAGTTCTTC
CASSLETSGFINEQFF
>TRBV28|-|TRBD2|TRBJ2-1
TGTGCCAGCAGTCCTCGGACTAGCCTTGACAATGAGCAGTTCTTC
CASSPRTSLDNEQFF
>TRBV10-3|-|TRBD2|TRBJ2-3
TGTGCCATCAGTGTGGGACCCTTAACAAGCGGGAGGCGCACAGATACGCAGTATTTT
CAISVGPLTSGRRTDTQYF
>TRBV29-1|-|TRBD2|TRBJ2-7
TGCAGCGTTGAGGGGGAGGGTATCTACGAGCAGTACTTC
CSVEGEGIYEQYF
>TRBV11-2|-|TRBD2|TRBJ2-2
TGTGCCAGTGGACTAGCGGCGAACACCGGGGAGCTGTTTTTT
CASGLAANTGELFF
>TRBV7-9|-|-|TRBJ1-5
TGTGCCAGCAAACTCGGGGGGGGATCGAATCAGCCCCAGCATTTT
CASKLGGGSNQPQHF
>TRBV29-1|-|-|TRBJ2-7
TGCAACTGGGGGCGCCTGACAGCCTACGAGCAGTACTTC
CNWGRLTAYEQYF
>TRBV28|once|TRBD1|TRBJ1-1
TGTGCCAGCAGTTTACCGTTTGGAGGGGGCGCGGTTGGAACTGAAGCTTTCTTT
CASSLPFGGGAVGTEAFF
>TRBV30|-|TRBD1|TRBJ2-7
TGTGCCTGGAGTGCGGGACAGGGCTACGAGCAGTACTTC
CAWSAGQGYEQYF
>TRBV20-1|-|TRBD2|TRBJ2-1
TGCAGTGCTAGTCCGGGAGGGGTCCACAATGAGCAGTTCTTC
CSASPGGVHNEQFF
>TRBV19|-|-|TRBJ2-7
TGTGCCAGTAGTCTGGCCAGCGACGGTACCTACGAGCAGTACTTC
CASSLASDGTYEQYF
>TRBV5-4|-|TRBD2|TRBJ2-3
TGTGCCAGCAGGGGGGGACTAGCGGATACAAATACGCAGTATTTT
CASRGGLADTNTQYF
>TRBV15|-|-|TRBJ1-2
TGTGCCACCAGCAGAGACCTTGTTCCGGCGGGTAATGGCTACACCTTC
CATSRDLVPAGNGYTF
>TRBV5-4|-|-|TRBJ2-5
TGTGCCAGCAGCTGGGGCAGCCACCAAGAGACCCAGTACTTC
CASSWGSHQETQYF
>TRBV27|-|-|TRBJ1-4
TGTGCCAGCAGCGGGTCTCGGTTTAGTGGTGAAAAACTGTTTTTT
CASSGSRFSGEKLFF
>TRBV19|-|TRBD1|TRBJ1-2
TGTGCCAGTAATGTAGGGACAGCTGGCTACACCTTC
CASNVGTAGYTF
>TRBV10-3|-|-|TRBJ2-5
TGTGCCATCAGTGAGTCCCGCTGGGGGGGCGAGAAAGAGACCCAGTACTTC
CAISESRWGGEKETQYF
>TRBV7-9|-|TRBD1|TRBJ1-6
TGTGCCAGCAGGCGAACCGGGACAGGGAATTCACCCCTCCACTTT
CASRRTGTGNSPLHF
>TRBV27|-|-|TRBJ2-1
TGTGCCAGCAGGATAGCGTTCAGCTCCTACAATGAGCAGTTCTTC
CASRIAFSSYNEQFF
>TRBV6-5|once|TRBD2|TRBJ2-7
TGTGCCAGCAGTTACCGCGGACTAGCGGGAGCCGAGCAGTACTTC
CASSYRGLAGAEQYF
>TRBV21-1|once|-|TRBJ1-3
TGTGCCAGCCGAGAAGGAACAGGCAGCTCTGGAAACACCATATATTTT
CASREGTGSSGNTIYF
>TRBV30|-|-|TRBJ1-5
TGTGCCTGGAGTAGCACAGGACATCAGCCCCAGCATTTT
CAWSSTGHQPQHF
>TRBV28|-|-|TRBJ2-7
TGTGCCAGCGGCCCCGTTAGCAGAAGATACGAGCAGTACTTC
CASGPVSRRYEQYF
>TRBV19|-|-|TRBJ1-1
TGTGCCAGTAGTACCCCCCAAAGGACAGAAGCTTTCTTT
CASSTPQRTEAFF
>TRBV28|-|-|TRBJ1-4
TGTGCCAGCAGTAACACAGGGATGATTGAAAAACTGTTTTTT
CASSNTGMIEKLFF
>TRBV10-3|-|-|TRBJ2-1
TGTGCCATCAGCACCAAAACCGACTACCGCAATTACAATGAGCAGTTCTTC
CAISTKTDYRNYNEQFF
>TRBV7-2|-|-|TRBJ2-1
TGTGCCAGCAGCACTCCCTACAATGAGCAGTTCTTC
CASSTPYNEQFF
>TRBV4-3|-|TRBD2|TRBJ2-1
TGCGCCAGCAGCAAGGGACTAGCGGGCTACAATGAGCAGTTCTTC
CASSKGLAGYNEQFF
>TRBV19|-|-|TRBJ2-1
TGTGCCAGCAAGATCAGCGGCTCCTACAATGAGCAGTTCTTC
CASKISGSYNEQFF
>TRBV5-1|-|TRBD2|TRBJ2-7
TGCGCCAGCAGCTTGGAACTAGCGGGAGGGCTTTACGAGCAGTACTTC
CASSLELAGGLYEQYF
>TRBV1|-|-|TRBJ2-1
TGCACCAGCAGCCAACACCCGGACAGGGTCTTTACCCTAATGAATGAGCAGTTCTTC
CTSSQHPDRVFTLMNEQFF
>TRBV18|-|-|TRBJ2-3
TGTGCCAGCTCACGGGCCCCCGGGAGACGGGCAGATACGCAGTATTTT
CASSRAPGRRADTQYF
>TRBV9|-|TRBD2|TRBJ2-1
TGTGCCAGCAGCTCCCGTGGGTTAGCGGGACCCAATGAGCAGTTCTTC
CASSSRGLAGPNEQFF
>TRBV9|-|-|TRBJ2-1
TGTGCCAGCAGCGTAGCTCCCCCTGCCTACAATGAGCAGTTCTTC
CASSVAPPAYNEQFF
>TRBV28|once|TRBD1|TRBJ1-1
TGTGCCAGCAGGTTCGGACAGGTTTCACGTTATGAAGCTTTCTTT
CASRFGQVSRYEAFF
>TRBV7-2|once|TRBD2|TRBJ2-1
TGTGCCAGCAGCTTATTGACTAGCGAGGATGAGCAGTTCTTC
CASSLLTSEDEQFF
>TRBV30|-|TRBD2|TRBJ2-1
TGTGCCTGGAGTGTACGGAGCGGGAGCTCCCGCAATGAGCAGTTCTTC
CAWSVRSGSSRNEQFF
>TRBV7-8|-|-|TRBJ1-4
TGTGCCAGCAGCCAACAGGTTGGGATAAGTTTAGGAGAAAAACTGTTTTTT
CASSQQVGISLGEKLFF